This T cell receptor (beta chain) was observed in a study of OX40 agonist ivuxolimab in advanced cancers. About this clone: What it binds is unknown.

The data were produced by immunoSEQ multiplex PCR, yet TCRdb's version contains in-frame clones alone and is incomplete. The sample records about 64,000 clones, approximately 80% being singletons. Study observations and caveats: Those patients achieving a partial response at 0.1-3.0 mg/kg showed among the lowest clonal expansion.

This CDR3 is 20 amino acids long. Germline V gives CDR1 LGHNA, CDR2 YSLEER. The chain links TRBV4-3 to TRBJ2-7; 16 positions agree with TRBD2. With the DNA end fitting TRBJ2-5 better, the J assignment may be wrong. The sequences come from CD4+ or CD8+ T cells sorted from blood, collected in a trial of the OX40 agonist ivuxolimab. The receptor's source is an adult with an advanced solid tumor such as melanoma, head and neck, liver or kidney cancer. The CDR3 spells CASSHSPLGGLAGGQETQYF. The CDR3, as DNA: TGCGCCAGCAGCCACTCCCCCCTAGGGGGACTAGCGGGAGGGCAAGAGACCCAGTACTTC.